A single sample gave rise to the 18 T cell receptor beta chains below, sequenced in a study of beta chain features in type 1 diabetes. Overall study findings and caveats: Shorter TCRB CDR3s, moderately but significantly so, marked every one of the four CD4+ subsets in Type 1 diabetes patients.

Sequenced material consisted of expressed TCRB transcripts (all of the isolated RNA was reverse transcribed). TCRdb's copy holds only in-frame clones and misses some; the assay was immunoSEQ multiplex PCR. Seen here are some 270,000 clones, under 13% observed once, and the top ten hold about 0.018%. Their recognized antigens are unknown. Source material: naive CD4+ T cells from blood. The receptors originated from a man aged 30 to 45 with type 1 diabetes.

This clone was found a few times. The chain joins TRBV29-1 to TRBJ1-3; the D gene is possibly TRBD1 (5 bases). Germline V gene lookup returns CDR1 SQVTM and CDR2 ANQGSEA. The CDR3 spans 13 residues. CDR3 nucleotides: TGCGGGGCTTACGTAGGGGCTGGAAACACCATATATTTT. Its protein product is CGAYVGAGNTIYF.

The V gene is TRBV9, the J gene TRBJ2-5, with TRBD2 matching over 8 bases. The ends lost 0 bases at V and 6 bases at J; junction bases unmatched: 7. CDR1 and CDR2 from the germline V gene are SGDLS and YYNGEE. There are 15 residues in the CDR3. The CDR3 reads CASSVGTSGLQTQYF. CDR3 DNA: TGTGCCAGCAGCGTAGGAACTAGCGGACTGCAGACCCAGTACTTC.

The CDR3 loop reads CASSLFGQGNYGYTF. As DNA, the CDR3 is TGTGCCAGCAGCTTATTTGGACAGGGCAACTATGGCTACACCTTC. The V call is TRBV7-2, the J call TRBJ1-2; 8 bases are a match to TRBD1. The trim removed 2 bases at V and 2 bases at J, leaving 4 bases unmatched. CDR3 size: 15 residues. Germline-derived CDR1 and CDR2 are SGHTA and FQGNSA.

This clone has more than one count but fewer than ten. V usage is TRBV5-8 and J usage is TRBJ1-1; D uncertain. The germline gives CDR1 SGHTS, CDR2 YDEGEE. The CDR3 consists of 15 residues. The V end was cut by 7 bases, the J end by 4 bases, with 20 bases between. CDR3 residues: CASRRARRRSTEAFF. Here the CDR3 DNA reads TGTGCCAGCCGGAGGGCGCGACGGAGGAGCACTGAAGCTTTCTTT. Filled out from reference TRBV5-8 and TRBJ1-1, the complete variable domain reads EAGVTQSPTHLIKTRGQQATLRCSPISGHTSVYWYQQALGLGLQFLLWYDEGEERNRGNFPPRFSGRQFPNYSSELNVNALELEDSALYLCASRRARRRSTEAFFGQGTRLTVV.

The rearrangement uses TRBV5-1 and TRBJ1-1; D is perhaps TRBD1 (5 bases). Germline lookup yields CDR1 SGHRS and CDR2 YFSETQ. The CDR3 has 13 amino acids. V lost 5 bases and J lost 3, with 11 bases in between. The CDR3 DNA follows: TGCGCCAGCAGTCCCGACAGTTACACTGAAGCTTTCTTT. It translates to CASSPDSYTEAFF.

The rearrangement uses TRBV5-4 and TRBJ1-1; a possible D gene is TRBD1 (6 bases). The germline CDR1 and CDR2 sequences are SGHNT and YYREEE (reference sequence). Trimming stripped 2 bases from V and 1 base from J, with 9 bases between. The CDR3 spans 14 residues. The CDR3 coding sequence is TGTGCCAGCAGCTTATCGGACAGGAACACTGAAGCTTTCTTT. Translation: CASSLSDRNTEAFF.

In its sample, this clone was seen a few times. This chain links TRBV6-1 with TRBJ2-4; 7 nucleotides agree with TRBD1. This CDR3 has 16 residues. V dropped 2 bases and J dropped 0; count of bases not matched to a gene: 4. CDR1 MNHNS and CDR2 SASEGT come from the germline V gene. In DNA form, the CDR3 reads TGTGCCAGCAGTGAATGGTCAGGGGGAGCCAAAAACATTCAGTACTTC. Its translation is CASSEWSGGAKNIQYF.

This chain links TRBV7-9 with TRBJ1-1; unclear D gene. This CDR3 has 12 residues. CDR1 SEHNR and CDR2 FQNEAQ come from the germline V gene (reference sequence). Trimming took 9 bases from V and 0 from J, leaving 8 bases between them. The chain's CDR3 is CASLRVNTEAFF. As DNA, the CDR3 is TGTGCCAGTCTGCGAGTGAACACTGAAGCTTTCTTT. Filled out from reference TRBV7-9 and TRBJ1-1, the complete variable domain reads DTGVSQNPRHKITKRGQNVTFRCDPISEHNRLYWYRQTLGQGPEFLTYFQNEAQLEKSRLLSDRFSAERPKGSFSTLEIQRTEQGDSAMYLCASLRVNTEAFFGQGTRLTVV.

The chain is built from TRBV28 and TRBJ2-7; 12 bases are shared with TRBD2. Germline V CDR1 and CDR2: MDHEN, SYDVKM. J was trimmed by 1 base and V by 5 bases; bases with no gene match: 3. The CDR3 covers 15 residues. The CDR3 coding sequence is TGTGCCAGCAGTGTCACTAGCGGGGGGTCCTACGAGCAGTACTTC. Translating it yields CASSVTSGGSYEQYF.

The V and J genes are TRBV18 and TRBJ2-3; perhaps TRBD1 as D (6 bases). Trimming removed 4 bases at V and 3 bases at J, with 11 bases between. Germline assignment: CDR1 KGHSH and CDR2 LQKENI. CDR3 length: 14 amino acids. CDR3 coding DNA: TGTGCCAGCTCACAAGGGACATTGACAGATACGCAGTATTTT. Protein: CASSQGTLTDTQYF.

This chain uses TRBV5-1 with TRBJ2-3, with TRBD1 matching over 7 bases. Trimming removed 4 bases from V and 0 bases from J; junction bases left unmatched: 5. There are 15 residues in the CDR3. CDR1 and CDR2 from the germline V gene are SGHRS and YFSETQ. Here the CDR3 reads CASSRTGESTDTQYF. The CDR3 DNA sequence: TGCGCCAGCAGCCGTACAGGGGAAAGCACAGATACGCAGTATTTT.

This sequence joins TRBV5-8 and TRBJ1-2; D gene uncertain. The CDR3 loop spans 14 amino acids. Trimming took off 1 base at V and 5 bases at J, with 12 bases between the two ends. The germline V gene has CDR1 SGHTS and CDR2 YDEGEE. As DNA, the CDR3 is TGTGCCAGCAGCTTGCGGGAGGGTTGGTATGGCTACACCTTC. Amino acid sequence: CASSLREGWYGYTF.

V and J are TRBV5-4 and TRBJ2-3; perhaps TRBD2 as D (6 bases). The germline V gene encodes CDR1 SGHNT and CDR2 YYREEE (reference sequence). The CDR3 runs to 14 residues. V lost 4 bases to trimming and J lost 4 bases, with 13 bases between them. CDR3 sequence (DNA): TGTGCCAGCAGCCCTGACTCGGGGGCAGATACGCAGTATTTT. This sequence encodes CASSPDSGADTQYF. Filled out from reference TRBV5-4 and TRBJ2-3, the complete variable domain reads ETGVTQSPTHLIKTRGQQVTLRCSSQSGHNTVSWYQQALGQGPQFIFQYYREEENGRGNFPPRFSGLQFPNYSSELNVNALELDDSALYLCASSPDSGADTQYFGPGTRLTVL.

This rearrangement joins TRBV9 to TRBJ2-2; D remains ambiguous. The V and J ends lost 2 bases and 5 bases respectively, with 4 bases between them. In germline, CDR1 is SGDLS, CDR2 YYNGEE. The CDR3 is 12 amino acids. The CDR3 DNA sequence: TGTGCCAGCAGCGTTTCTACCGGGGAGCTGTTTTTT. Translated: CASSVSTGELFF.

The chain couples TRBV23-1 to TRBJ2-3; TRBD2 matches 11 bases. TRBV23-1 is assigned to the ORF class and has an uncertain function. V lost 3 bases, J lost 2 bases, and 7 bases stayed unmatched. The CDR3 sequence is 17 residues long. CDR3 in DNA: TGCGCCAGCAGTCACCCCGGGACTAGCGGTGCCACAGATACGCAGTATTTT. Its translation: CASSHPGTSGATDTQYF.

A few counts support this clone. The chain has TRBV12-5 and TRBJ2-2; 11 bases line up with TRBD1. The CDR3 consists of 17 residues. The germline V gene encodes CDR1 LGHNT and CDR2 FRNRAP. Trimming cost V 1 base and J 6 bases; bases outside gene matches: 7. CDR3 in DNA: TGTGCTAGTGGTTTGGGCCGGGACAGGGGGATCGCCGGGGAGCTGTTTTTT. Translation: CASGLGRDRGIAGELFF. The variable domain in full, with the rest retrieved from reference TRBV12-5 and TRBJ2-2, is DARVTQTPRHKVTEMGQEVTMRCQPILGHNTVFWYRQTMMQGLELLAYFRNRAPLDDSGMPKDRFSAEMPDATLATLKIQPSEPRDSAVYFCASGLGRDRGIAGELFFGEGSRLTVL.

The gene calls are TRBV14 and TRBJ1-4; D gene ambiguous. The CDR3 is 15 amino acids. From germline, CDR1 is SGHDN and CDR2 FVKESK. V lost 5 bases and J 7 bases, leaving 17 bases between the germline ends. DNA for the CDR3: TGTGCCAGCAGCAAGGCAGGAGGCGGAGGTGAAAAACTGTTTTTT. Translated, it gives CASSKAGGGGEKLFF.

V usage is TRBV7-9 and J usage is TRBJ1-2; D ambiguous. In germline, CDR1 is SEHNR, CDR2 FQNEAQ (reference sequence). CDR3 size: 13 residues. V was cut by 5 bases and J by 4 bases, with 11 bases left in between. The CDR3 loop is CASSPPAGYGYTF. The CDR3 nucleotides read TGTGCCAGCAGCCCACCCGCGGGCTATGGCTACACCTTC.